This T cell receptor beta chain was obtained from a study of blood T cell repertoires in COVID-19. Germline loops: CDR1 KGHDR, CDR2 SFDVKD. With 3 bases removed from V and 4 bases from J, the gap between germline ends came to 12 bases. This CDR3 region has 15 residues. Libraries were prepared by immunoSEQ multiplex PCR; TCRdb keeps only in-frame clonotypes and omits some of them. The data contain about 95,000 clones, more than 70% of them singletons. The origin of this receptor is a human donor in a cohort sampled during active COVID-19. The rearrangement links TRBV24-1 to TRBJ2-1; a weak D match, TRBD2 (6 bases). The specimen sequenced was peripheral blood. The CDR3 here is CATSDPRAGYNEQFF. Here the CDR3 DNA reads TGTGCCACCAGTGATCCCCGCGCGGGATACAATGAGCAGTTCTTC.